This T cell receptor (beta chain) was captured by sequencing in a study of T cells in Graves' hyperthyroidism and ophthalmopathy. Study conclusions and caveats: In validation, the model predicted ophthalmopathy. These predictions came a median about 6.2 months before onset.

The study enrolled patients aged 18 to 65 with newly diagnosed hyperthyroidism of under 2 months' duration. Uncontrolled infection, other autoimmune disease, pregnancy or lactation disqualified patients from enrolment. Fresh peripheral blood, 10 ml, was the source of the PBMCs. This clonotype was picked up many times. Antigen: not known. TCR beta CDR3 region amplification was performed from RNA transcripts. TCR CDR3 underwent first-round RT-PCR with the HTBI primer set. MiXCR, applied by TCRdb to the multiplex PCR reads, yields one record per CDR3 protein. This table holds a few hundred thousand distinct CDR3 sequences, more than 11% found once. The sequence was collected from a woman aged 25-40 years with Graves' hyperthyroidism that later progressed to Graves' ophthalmopathy. Source material: blood.

CDR3 coding DNA: TGTGCCAGCACCAGCGGCGGGGGCAGGGATCAGCCCCAGCATTTT. Translated, it gives CASTSGGGRDQPQHF. This chain joins TRBV28 and TRBJ1-5; perhaps TRBD1 as D (6 bases). CDR1 is MDHEN, CDR2 SYDVKM, per germline. The CDR3 length is 15 residues. V lost 7 bases and J 5 bases, leaving 18 bases between the germline ends.